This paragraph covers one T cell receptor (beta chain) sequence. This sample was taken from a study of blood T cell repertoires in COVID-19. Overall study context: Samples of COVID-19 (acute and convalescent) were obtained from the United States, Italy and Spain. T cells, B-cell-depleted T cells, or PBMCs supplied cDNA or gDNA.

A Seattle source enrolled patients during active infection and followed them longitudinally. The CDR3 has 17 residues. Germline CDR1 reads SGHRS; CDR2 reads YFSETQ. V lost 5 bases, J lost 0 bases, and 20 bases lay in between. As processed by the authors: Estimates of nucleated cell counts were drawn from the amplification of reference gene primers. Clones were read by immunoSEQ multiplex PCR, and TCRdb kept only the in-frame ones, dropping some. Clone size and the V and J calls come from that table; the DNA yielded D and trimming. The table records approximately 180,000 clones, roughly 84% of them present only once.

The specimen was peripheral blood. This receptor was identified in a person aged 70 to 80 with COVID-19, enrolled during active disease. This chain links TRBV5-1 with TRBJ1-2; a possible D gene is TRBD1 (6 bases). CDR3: CASRFSVRDITNYGYTF. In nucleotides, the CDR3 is TGCGCCAGCAGATTTAGTGTTCGGGACATTACTAACTATGGCTACACCTTC. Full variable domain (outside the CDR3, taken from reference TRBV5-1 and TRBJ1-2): KAGVTQTPRYLIKTRGQQVTLSCSPISGHRSVSWYQQTPGQGLQFLFEYFSETQRNKGNFPGRFSGRQFSNSRSEMNVSTLELGDSALYLCASRFSVRDITNYGYTFGSGTRLTVV.